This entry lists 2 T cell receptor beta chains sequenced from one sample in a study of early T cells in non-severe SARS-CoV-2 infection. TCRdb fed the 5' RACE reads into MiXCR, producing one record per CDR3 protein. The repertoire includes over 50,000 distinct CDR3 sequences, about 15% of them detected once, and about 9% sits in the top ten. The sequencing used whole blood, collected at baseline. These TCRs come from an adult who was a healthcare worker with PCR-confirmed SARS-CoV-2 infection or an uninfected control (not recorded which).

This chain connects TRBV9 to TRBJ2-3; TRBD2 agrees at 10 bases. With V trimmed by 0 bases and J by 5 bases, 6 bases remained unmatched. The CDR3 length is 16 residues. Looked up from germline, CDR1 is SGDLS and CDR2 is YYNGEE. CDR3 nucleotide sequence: TGTGCCAGCAGCGTAGTGAGCGGGGGGGTCGGAGATACGCAGTATTTT. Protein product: CASSVVSGGVGDTQYF.

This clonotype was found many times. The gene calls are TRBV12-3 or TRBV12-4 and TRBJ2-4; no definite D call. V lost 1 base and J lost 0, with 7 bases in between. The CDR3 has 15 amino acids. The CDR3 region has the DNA TGTGCCAGCAGTTTAGATAGACTAGCCAAAAACATTCAGTACTTC. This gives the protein CASSLDRLAKNIQYF.